This T cell receptor (beta chain) was sequenced for a study of shared clonotypes between healthy human individuals. V dropped 3 bases and J dropped 3 bases, with 12 bases sitting between them. Germline lookup yields CDR1 SGHVS and CDR2 FQNEAQ. The CDR3 spans 14 residues. Study results and caveats: The authors sampled blood alone, and tissue repertoires likely differ.

Using immunoSEQ multiplex PCR, the repertoire was profiled, and TCRdb retains in-frame clones only, with some absent. The sample contains around 700,000 clones, around 78% of which appear only once. Of note for this clone: Antigen specificity is unknown.

Sequenced material: memory CD4+ T cells sorted from blood. Subset of the sample: CD45RA-negative fraction. The TCR comes from a woman aged 25 to 39 in good health. The chain recombines TRBV7-8 with TRBJ2-7; D remains unclear. CDR3 DNA sequence: TGTGCCAGCAGCTTTAGTGCGTCCGACTACGAGCAGTACTTC. This encodes CASSFSASDYEQYF.